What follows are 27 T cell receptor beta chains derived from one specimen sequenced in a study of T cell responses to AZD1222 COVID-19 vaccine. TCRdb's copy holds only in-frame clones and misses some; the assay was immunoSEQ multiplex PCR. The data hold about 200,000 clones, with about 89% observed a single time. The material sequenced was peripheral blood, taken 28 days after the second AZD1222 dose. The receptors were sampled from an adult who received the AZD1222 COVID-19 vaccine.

The CDR3 DNA follows: TGTGCCAGCAGTTTGCGGGGCGGAGGCTCCGGAAACACCATATATTTT. Amino acids: CASSLRGGGSGNTIYF. The rearrangement uses TRBV6-5 and TRBJ1-3, with D tentatively TRBD1 (5 bases). The V end was cut by 4 bases, the J end by 4 bases, with 17 bases between. The germline V gene encodes CDR1 MNHEY and CDR2 SVGAGI. The CDR3 runs 16 residues.

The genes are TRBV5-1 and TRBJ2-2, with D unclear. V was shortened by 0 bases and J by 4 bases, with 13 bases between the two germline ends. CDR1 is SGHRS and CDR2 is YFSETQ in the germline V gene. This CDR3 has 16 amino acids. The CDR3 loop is CASSLVVFGVTGELFF. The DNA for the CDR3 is TGCGCCAGCAGCTTGGTAGTATTTGGCGTCACCGGGGAGCTGTTTTTT.

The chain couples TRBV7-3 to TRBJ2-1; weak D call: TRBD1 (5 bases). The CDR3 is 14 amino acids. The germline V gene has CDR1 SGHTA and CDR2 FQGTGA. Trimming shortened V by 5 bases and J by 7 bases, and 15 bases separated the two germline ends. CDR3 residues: CASSALGALNEQFF. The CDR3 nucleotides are TGTGCCAGCAGCGCCCTTGGGGCATTGAATGAGCAGTTCTTC.

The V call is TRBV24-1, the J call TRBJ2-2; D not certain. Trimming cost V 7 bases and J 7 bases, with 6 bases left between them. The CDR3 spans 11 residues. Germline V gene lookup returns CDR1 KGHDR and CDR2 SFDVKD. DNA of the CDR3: TGTGCCACCAGCTTGAGCGGGGAGCTGTTTTTT. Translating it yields CATSLSGELFF.

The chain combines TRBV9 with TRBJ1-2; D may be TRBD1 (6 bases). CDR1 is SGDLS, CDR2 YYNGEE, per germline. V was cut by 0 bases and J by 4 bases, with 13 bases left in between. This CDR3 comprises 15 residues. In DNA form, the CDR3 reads TGTGCCAGCAGCGTAGGGCGTAGGGGGAGCTATGGCTACACCTTC. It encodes CASSVGRRGSYGYTF.

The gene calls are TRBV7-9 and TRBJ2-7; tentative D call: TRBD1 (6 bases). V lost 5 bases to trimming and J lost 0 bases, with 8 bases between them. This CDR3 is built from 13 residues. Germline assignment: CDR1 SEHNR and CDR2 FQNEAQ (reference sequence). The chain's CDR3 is CASSRDISYEQYF. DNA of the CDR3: TGTGCCAGCAGCAGGGACATCTCCTACGAGCAGTACTTC.

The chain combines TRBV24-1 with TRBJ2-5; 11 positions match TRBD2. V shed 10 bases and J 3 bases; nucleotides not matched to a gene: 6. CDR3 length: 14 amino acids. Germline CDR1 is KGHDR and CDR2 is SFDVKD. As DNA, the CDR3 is TGTGCCACGGGGACTAGCGGCAAAAAAGAGACCCAGTACTTC. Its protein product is CATGTSGKKETQYF.

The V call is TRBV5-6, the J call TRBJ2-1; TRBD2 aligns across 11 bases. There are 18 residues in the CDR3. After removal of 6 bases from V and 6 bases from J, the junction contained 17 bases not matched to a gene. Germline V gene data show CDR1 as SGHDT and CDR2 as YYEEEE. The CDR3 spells CASTPGVERLAGTNEQFF. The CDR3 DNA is TGTGCCAGCACCCCGGGGGTCGAAAGACTAGCGGGAACCAATGAGCAGTTCTTC.

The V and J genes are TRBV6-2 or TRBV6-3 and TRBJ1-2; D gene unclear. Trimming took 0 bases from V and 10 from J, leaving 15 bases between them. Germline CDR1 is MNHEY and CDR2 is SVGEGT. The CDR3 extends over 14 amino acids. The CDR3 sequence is CASSYSGPRWDYTF. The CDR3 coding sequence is TGTGCCAGCAGTTACTCTGGCCCTCGTTGGGACTACACCTTC.

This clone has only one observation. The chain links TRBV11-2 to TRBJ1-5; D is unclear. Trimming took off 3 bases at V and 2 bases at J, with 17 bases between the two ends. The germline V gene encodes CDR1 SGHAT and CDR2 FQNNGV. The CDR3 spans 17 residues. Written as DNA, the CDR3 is TGTGCCAGCAGCTTGGGGATAGGAGGGTTTGGCAATCAGCCCCAGCATTTT. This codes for CASSLGIGGFGNQPQHF.

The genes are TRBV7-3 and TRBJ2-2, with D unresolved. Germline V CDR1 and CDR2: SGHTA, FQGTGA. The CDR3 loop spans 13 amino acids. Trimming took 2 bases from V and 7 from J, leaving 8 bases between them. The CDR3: CASSLSPSGELFF. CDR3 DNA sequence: TGTGCCAGCAGCTTATCCCCAAGCGGGGAGCTGTTTTTT. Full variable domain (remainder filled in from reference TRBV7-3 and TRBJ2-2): GAGVSQTPSNKVTEKGKYVELRCDPISGHTALYWYRQSLGQGPEFLIYFQGTGAADDSGLPNDRFFAVRPEGSVSTLKIQRTERGDSAVYLCASSLSPSGELFFGEGSRLTVL.

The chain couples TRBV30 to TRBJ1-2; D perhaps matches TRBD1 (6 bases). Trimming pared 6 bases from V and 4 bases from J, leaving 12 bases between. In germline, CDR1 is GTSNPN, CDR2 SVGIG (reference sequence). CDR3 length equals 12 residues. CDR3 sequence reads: CACPGGFYGYTF. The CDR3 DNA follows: TGTGCCTGCCCGGGGGGCTTCTATGGCTACACCTTC.

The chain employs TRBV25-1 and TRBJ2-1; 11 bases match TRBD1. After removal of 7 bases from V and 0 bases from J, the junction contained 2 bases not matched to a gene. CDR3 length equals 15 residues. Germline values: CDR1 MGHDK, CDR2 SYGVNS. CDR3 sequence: CASMGQGGSYNEQFF. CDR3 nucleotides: TGTGCCAGCATGGGACAGGGGGGCTCCTACAATGAGCAGTTCTTC.

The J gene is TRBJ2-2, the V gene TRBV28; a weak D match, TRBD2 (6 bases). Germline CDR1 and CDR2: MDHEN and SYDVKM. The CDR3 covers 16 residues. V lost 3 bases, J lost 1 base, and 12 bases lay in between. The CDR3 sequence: CASSFLGTQNTGELFF. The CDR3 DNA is TGTGCCAGCAGTTTCCTCGGGACTCAGAACACCGGGGAGCTGTTTTTT.

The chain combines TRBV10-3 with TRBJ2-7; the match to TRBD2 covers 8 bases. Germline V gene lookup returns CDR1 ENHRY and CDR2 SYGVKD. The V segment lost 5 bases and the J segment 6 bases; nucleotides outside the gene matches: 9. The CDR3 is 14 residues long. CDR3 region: CAISPPGLVLEQYF. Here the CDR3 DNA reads TGTGCCATCAGTCCTCCGGGACTAGTCCTCGAGCAGTACTTC.

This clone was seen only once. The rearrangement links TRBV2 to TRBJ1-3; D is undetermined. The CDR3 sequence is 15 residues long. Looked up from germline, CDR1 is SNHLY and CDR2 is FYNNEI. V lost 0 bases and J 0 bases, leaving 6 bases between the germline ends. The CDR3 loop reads CASSEAAHSGNTIYF. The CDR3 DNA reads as TGTGCCAGCAGTGAAGCGGCGCACTCTGGAAACACCATATATTTT.

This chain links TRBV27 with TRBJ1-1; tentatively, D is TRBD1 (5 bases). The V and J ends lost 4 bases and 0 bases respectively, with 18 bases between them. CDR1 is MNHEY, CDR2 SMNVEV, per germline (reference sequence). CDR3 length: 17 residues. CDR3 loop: CASSSILHRSMNTEAFF. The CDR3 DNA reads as TGTGCCAGCAGTTCGATACTCCACAGGAGCATGAACACTGAAGCTTTCTTT.

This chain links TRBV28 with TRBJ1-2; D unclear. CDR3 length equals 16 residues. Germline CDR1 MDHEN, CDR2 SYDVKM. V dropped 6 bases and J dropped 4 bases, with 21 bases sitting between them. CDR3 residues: CASSPQTWSQIYGYTF. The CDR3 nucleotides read TGTGCCAGCAGCCCGCAGACCTGGAGCCAGATCTATGGCTACACCTTC.

The CDR3 sequence is CASSSPGQSANYGYTF. The CDR3, as DNA: TGTGCCAGCAGTTCCCCGGGACAGAGCGCAAACTATGGCTACACCTTC. This chain uses TRBV28 with TRBJ1-2; 7 bases agree with TRBD1. CDR3 size: 16 residues. V was clipped by 4 bases and J by 2 bases; unmatched bases: 10. CDR1 and CDR2 from the germline V gene are MDHEN and SYDVKM.

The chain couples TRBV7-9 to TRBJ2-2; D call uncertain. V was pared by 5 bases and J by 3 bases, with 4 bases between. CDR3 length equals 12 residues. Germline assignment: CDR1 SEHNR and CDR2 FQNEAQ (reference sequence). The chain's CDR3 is CASSRDTGELFF. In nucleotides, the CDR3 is TGTGCCAGCAGCCGGGACACCGGGGAGCTGTTTTTT.

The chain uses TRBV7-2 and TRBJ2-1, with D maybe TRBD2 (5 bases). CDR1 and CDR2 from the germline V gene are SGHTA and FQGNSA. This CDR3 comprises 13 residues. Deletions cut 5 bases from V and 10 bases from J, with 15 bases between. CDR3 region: CASSVPGRSEQFF. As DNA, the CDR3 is TGTGCCAGCAGCGTCCCGGGGAGAAGCGAGCAGTTCTTC.

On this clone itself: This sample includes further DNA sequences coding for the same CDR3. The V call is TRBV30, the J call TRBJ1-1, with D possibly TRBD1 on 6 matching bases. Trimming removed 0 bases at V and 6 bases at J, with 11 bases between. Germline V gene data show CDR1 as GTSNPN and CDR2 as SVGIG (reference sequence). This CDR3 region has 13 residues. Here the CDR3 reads CAWSVREGAEAFF. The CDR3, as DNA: TGTGCCTGGAGTGTAAGGGAGGGGGCTGAAGCTTTCTTT.

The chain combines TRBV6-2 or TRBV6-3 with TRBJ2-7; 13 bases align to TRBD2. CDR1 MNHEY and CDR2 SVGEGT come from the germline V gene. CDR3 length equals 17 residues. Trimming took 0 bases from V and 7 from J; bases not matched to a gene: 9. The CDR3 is CASSYSLWTSGSREQYF. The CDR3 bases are TGTGCCAGCAGTTACTCCCTCTGGACTAGCGGGAGTCGAGAGCAGTACTTC.

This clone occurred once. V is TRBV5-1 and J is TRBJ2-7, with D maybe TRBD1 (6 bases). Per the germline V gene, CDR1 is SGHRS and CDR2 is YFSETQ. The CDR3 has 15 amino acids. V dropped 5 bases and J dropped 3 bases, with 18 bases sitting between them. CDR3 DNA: TGCGCCAGCAGTTTAGGGGGTAGCGCCTTCTACGAGCAGTACTTC. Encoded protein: CASSLGGSAFYEQYF.

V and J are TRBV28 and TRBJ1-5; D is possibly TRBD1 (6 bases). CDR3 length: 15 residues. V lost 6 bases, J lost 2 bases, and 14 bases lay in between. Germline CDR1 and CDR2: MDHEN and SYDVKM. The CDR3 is CASSPTGGGNQPQHF. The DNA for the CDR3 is TGTGCCAGCAGCCCGACAGGTGGCGGCAATCAGCCCCAGCATTTT.

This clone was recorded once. CDR3 protein: CASSADGPLSYEQYF. CDR3 sequence (DNA): TGTGCCAGCAGCGCTGATGGACCCCTCTCCTACGAGCAGTACTTC. This sequence joins TRBV7-2 and TRBJ2-7, with unresolved D. CDR3 length equals 15 residues. Trimming removed 5 bases at V and 0 bases at J, with 14 bases between. Germline-derived CDR1 and CDR2 are SGHTA and FQGNSA.

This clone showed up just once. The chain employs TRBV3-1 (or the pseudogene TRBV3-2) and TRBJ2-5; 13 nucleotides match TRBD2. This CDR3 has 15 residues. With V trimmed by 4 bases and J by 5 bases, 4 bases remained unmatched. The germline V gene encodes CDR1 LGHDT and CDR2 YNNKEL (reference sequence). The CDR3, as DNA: TGTGCCAGCAGCCCCGGACTAGCGGGAGCCGAGACCCAGTACTTC. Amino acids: CASSPGLAGAETQYF.